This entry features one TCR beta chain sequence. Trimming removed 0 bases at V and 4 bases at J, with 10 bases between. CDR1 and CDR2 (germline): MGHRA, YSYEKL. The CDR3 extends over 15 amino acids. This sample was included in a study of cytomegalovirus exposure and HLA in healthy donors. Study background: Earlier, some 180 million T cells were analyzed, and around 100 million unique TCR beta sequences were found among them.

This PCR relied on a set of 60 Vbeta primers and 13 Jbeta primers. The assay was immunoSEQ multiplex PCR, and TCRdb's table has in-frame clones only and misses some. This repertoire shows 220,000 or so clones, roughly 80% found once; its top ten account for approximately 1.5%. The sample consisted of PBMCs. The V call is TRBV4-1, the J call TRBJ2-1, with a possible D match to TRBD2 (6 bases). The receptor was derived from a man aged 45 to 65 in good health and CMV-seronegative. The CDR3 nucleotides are TGCGCCAGCAGCCAAGACCAGCGGGTTTACAATGAGCAGTTCTTC. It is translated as CASSQDQRVYNEQFF.